A single sample is the source of the 30 T cell receptor beta chains below, sequenced in a study of shared clonotypes between healthy human individuals (dated by TCRdb to between 2020 and 2021). Library construction relied on the immunoSEQ multiplex PCR assay. As stored in TCRdb, this immuneACCESS dataset retains in-frame rearrangements with V and J assigned. A fraction of the clones does not appear; measured against another copy, unresolved V genes explain less than half of the discrepancy, and the remainder lacks a known reason. The sample yields around 2.3 million clones; approximately 96% were counted once. Together, the top ten hold over 0.1% of the sample. The specimen was naive CD4+ T cells sorted from blood. This specimen's cell subset or site label, per the study, means: CD45RA+ positively selected. These receptors all stem from a man aged 18 to 30 in good health.

This clone was seen only once. This rearrangement joins TRBV6-6 to TRBJ2-1; 10 nucleotides match TRBD2. Germline V lookup: CDR1 MNHNY, CDR2 SVGAGI (reference sequence). This CDR3 has 16 amino acids. V dropped 4 bases and J dropped 4; count of bases not matched to a gene: 7. CDR3 in DNA: TGTGCCAGCAGTTCGAAGCGGGAGGGGGTGTACAATGAGCAGTTCTTC. Protein product: CASSSKREGVYNEQFF.

V is TRBV5-6 and J is TRBJ1-2; a weak D match, TRBD1 (6 bases). V lost 6 bases and J lost 5, with 14 bases in between. Germline CDR1 and CDR2: SGHDT and YYEEEE. CDR3 size: 13 residues. CDR3 sequence: CASMHRVSYGYTF. CDR3 DNA sequence: TGTGCCAGCATGCACAGGGTTTCGTATGGCTACACCTTC.

The gene calls are TRBV5-1 and TRBJ1-5, with TRBD1 as a possible D gene (6 bases). V was clipped by 0 bases and J by 2 bases, with 9 bases between them. CDR3 length equals 15 residues. Germline assignment: CDR1 SGHRS and CDR2 YFSETQ. The CDR3 reads CASSLVAGGNQPQHF. The CDR3 region has the DNA TGCGCCAGCAGCTTGGTGGCAGGGGGCAATCAGCCCCAGCATTTT.

The chain is built from TRBV6-5 and TRBJ2-5, with D hard to call. The end of the DNA is better explained by TRBJ2-7, so the J call may be wrong. The CDR3 loop spans 12 amino acids. Germline V gene lookup returns CDR1 MNHEY and CDR2 SVGAGI. The CDR3 bases are TGTGCCACAACGGGCGGTACCTACGAGCAGTACTTC. Its protein product is CATTGGTYEQYF.

V and J are TRBV27 and TRBJ1-1; D is perhaps TRBD1 (5 bases). The CDR3 consists of 13 residues. Germline loops: CDR1 MNHEY, CDR2 SMNVEV (reference sequence). The V end was cut by 8 bases, the J end by 1 base, with 11 bases between. CDR3 bases: TGTGCCAGCGGCCTGACAGAGAACACTGAAGCTTTCTTT. This gives the protein CASGLTENTEAFF.

This clone is a singleton in its sample. J is TRBJ1-5 and V is TRBV7-9, with unresolved D. Germline V CDR1 and CDR2: SEHNR, FQNEAQ (reference sequence). The V end was cut by 5 bases, the J end by 0 bases, with 17 bases between. The CDR3 contains 17 residues. The DNA for the CDR3 is TGTGCCAGCAGCCCCTCGGGTGGACCCAATAGCAATCAGCCCCAGCATTTT. Translated, it gives CASSPSGGPNSNQPQHF.

V gene TRBV6-5 combines with J gene TRBJ1-2; D remains unclear. Germline CDR1 is MNHEY and CDR2 is SVGAGI. The CDR3 has 13 residues. The V gene lost 7 bases and the J gene lost 4 bases, with 13 bases spanning the gap. CDR3 nucleotides: TGTGCCAGCATCCGAGGCTGGGGCTATGGCTACACCTTC. The encoded protein is CASIRGWGYGYTF.

V usage is TRBV4-1 and J usage is TRBJ2-7; no definite D call. The germline gives CDR1 MGHRA, CDR2 YSYEKL. V was cut by 4 bases and J by 0 bases, with 10 bases left in between. The CDR3 is made up of 14 amino acids. CDR3 DNA sequence: TGCGCCAGCAGCCCCATTGGCAGCTCCTACGAGCAGTACTTC. This sequence encodes CASSPIGSSYEQYF.

The chain combines TRBV28 with TRBJ2-7, with TRBD2 identical over 11 bases. The V segment lost 10 bases and the J segment 1 base; nucleotides outside the gene matches: 15. This CDR3 region has 17 residues. The germline V gene has CDR1 MDHEN and CDR2 SYDVKM. CDR3 loop: CATYPLAGGLISYEQYF. The DNA of the CDR3 is TGTGCCACCTACCCCCTAGCGGGGGGACTAATATCCTACGAGCAGTACTTC. The whole variable domain, remainder taken from reference TRBV28 and TRBJ2-7, is DVKVTQSSRYLVKRTGEKVFLECVQDMDHENMFWYRQDPGLGLRLIYFSYDVKMKEKGDIPEGYSVSREKKERFSLILESASTNQTSMYLCATYPLAGGLISYEQYFGPGTRLTVT.

The J gene is TRBJ1-1, the V gene TRBV11-3; tentative D call: TRBD1 (6 bases). CDR1 SGHNT and CDR2 YENEEA come from the germline V gene. This CDR3 has 12 amino acids. V gave up 3 bases and J gave up 5 bases, with 7 bases separating them. CDR3 DNA: TGTGCCAGCAGCTTTAGGGGGACTGAAGCTTTCTTT. This sequence encodes CASSFRGTEAFF.

The chain carries TRBV9 and TRBJ1-5; possibly TRBD1 for D (6 bases). Trimming shortened V by 3 bases and J by 9 bases, and 16 bases separated the two germline ends. The CDR3 extends over 14 amino acids. Germline CDR1 reads SGDLS; CDR2 reads YYNGEE. This chain's CDR3 is CASSASDSSGPQHF. In nucleotides, the CDR3 is TGTGCCAGCAGCGCATCGGACAGTTCGGGGCCCCAGCATTTT.

V is TRBV20-1 and J is TRBJ1-4; 7 positions match TRBD1. The germline V gene has CDR1 DFQATT and CDR2 SNEGSKA (reference sequence). The CDR3 spans 11 residues. J was trimmed by 14 bases and V by 5 bases; bases with no gene match: 8. The chain's CDR3 is CSAAAGQFLFF. The CDR3, as DNA: TGCAGTGCTGCCGCGGGACAGTTTCTGTTTTTT.

V usage is TRBV11-2 and J usage is TRBJ2-1; D gene ambiguous. V was shortened by 1 base and J by 8 bases, with 12 bases between the two germline ends. Germline V CDR1 and CDR2: SGHAT, FQNNGV. This CDR3 comprises 14 residues. CDR3: CASSLVYQTDEQFF. The CDR3 coding sequence is TGTGCCAGCAGCTTAGTCTACCAGACGGATGAGCAGTTCTTC.

The chain links TRBV30 to TRBJ2-7; D call uncertain. The V and J ends lost 2 bases and 4 bases respectively, with 9 bases between them. Per the germline V gene, CDR1 is GTSNPN and CDR2 is SVGIG (reference sequence). The CDR3 is made up of 12 amino acids. The CDR3 sequence is CAWSKRPYEQYF. The DNA of the CDR3 is TGTGCCTGGAGTAAAAGGCCTTACGAGCAGTACTTC.

The rearrangement joins TRBV5-1 to TRBJ1-2; the D gene is possibly TRBD1 (5 bases). This CDR3 comprises 13 residues. The germline CDR1 and CDR2 sequences are SGHRS and YFSETQ. Deletions cut 2 bases from V and 4 bases from J, with 9 bases between. The CDR3 region has the DNA TGCGCCAGCAGCTTCCCAGGGACCTATGGCTACACCTTC. It encodes CASSFPGTYGYTF.

The gene calls are TRBV19 and TRBJ2-6; no reliable D call. The V end was cut by 5 bases, the J end by 0 bases, with 11 bases between. The CDR3 loop spans 16 amino acids. Looked up from germline, CDR1 is LNHDA and CDR2 is SQIVND (reference sequence). This CDR3 reads CASSDPGSSGANVLTF. In nucleotides, the CDR3 is TGTGCCAGTAGTGATCCGGGTAGCTCTGGGGCCAACGTCCTGACTTTC.

The CDR3 reads CASSLAGTGNQPQHF. The CDR3 region has the DNA TGTGCCAGCAGCTTGGCTGGGACAGGAAATCAGCCCCAGCATTTT. The V and J genes are TRBV7-2 and TRBJ1-5, with 8 bases matching TRBD1. The germline V gene has CDR1 SGHTA and CDR2 FQGNSA. The length of the CDR3 is 15 residues. Unmatched junction bases numbered 5, after V lost 3 bases and J lost 4 bases.

The chain couples TRBV10-3 to TRBJ2-1; the D gene is possibly TRBD2 (5 bases). V was trimmed by 2 bases and J by 0 bases, leaving 17 bases between them. This CDR3 region has 18 residues. Looked up from germline, CDR1 is ENHRY and CDR2 is SYGVKD. Written as DNA, the CDR3 is TGTGCCATCAGTGAGCCCGGGATCCAAATGGGCTCCTACAATGAGCAGTTCTTC. Its translation is CAISEPGIQMGSYNEQFF.

The rearrangement joins TRBV6-5 to TRBJ2-3; D is undetermined. Germline V lookup: CDR1 MNHEY, CDR2 SVGAGI. Trimming removed 8 bases at V and 1 base at J, with 13 bases between. The CDR3 consists of 14 residues. The CDR3, as DNA: TGTGCCAGCCACCATCTCGGTGGCACAGATACGCAGTATTTT. Residues: CASHHLGGTDTQYF.

To note about this clone: At the DNA level, this CDR3 is encoded by other sequences in the same sample as well. This chain links TRBV6-5 with TRBJ1-2, with 9 bases fitting TRBD1. The CDR3 covers 12 residues. The V segment lost 5 bases and the J segment 5 bases; nucleotides outside the gene matches: 0. CDR1 and CDR2 from the germline V gene are MNHEY and SVGAGI. CDR3 amino acids: CASSGTGYGYTF. In DNA, the CDR3 is TGTGCCAGCAGTGGGACAGGGTATGGCTACACCTTC.

The rearrangement joins TRBV7-9 to TRBJ2-3; D may be TRBD2 (6 bases). The V end was cut by 0 bases, the J end by 6 bases, with 13 bases between. The CDR3 loop spans 15 amino acids. Germline V gene data show CDR1 as SEHNR and CDR2 as FQNEAQ (reference sequence). The DNA of the CDR3 is TGTGCCAGCAGCTTAGCGGGACTGGGTCGTGATACGCAGTATTTT. Translated: CASSLAGLGRDTQYF.

J is TRBJ2-5 and V is TRBV10-3, with a possible D match to TRBD1 (6 bases). CDR1 is ENHRY and CDR2 is SYGVKD in the germline V gene. This CDR3 is built from 15 residues. V lost 0 bases, J lost 3 bases, and 11 bases lay in between. The chain's CDR3 is CAISESAAGEETQYF. The CDR3 DNA is TGTGCCATCAGTGAGTCGGCGGCAGGGGAAGAGACCCAGTACTTC.

This chain links TRBV10-2 with TRBJ2-5; D gene unclear. The V gene's germline CDR1 is WSHSY and CDR2 SAAADI. This CDR3 spans 15 amino acids. V was shortened by 3 bases and J by 4 bases, with 15 bases between the two germline ends. The CDR3 nucleotides are TGCGCCAGCAGTGATTGGGGAAAGGTGTCAGAGACCCAGTACTTC. This gives the protein CASSDWGKVSETQYF.

The chain links TRBV10-3 to TRBJ2-3; D is ambiguous. Looked up from germline, CDR1 is ENHRY and CDR2 is SYGVKD. Trimming stripped 6 bases from V and 5 bases from J, with 3 bases between. CDR3 length: 10 amino acids. CDR3 protein: CAIRGDTQYF. The CDR3 DNA reads TGTGCCATCAGAGGAGATACGCAGTATTTT.

This clone was seen only once. Other nucleotide sequences from this sample produce the same CDR3. The V gene is TRBV6-5, the J gene TRBJ2-5; TRBD2 matches at 10 bases. Germline V gene lookup returns CDR1 MNHEY and CDR2 SVGAGI. Trimming at V came to 0 bases and at J to 5 bases, leaving 3 bases not matched to a gene. This CDR3 region has 15 residues. The CDR3 nucleotides read TGTGCCAGCAGTTACTCCAGCGGGGGGGGCGAGACCCAGTACTTC. As protein: CASSYSSGGGETQYF.

With respect to this clone: At one boundary the junction diverges from the germline segment, which might be a read error. This chain links TRBV4-3 with TRBJ2-4, with D perhaps TRBD1 or TRBD2 (5 bases each). CDR1 is LGHNA, CDR2 YSLEER, per germline. This CDR3 is built from 14 residues. The CDR3 DNA reads as TGCGCCAGCAGCCAAGCTCCCCCGGGACCCGCAATTGAGTTC. This sequence encodes CASSQAPPGPAIEF.

V is TRBV18 and J is TRBJ2-7, with 9 bases aligning to TRBD1. Germline CDR1 KGHSH, CDR2 LQKENI. V gave up 4 bases and J gave up 6 bases; unmatched junction bases: 13. The CDR3 has 16 residues. CDR3 in amino acids: CASSRALGQGKGEQYF. In DNA, the CDR3 is TGTGCCAGCTCACGAGCCCTGGGACAGGGAAAGGGCGAGCAGTACTTC.

A word on this clone: This sample also contains other DNA sequences that code for the same CDR3. The chain couples TRBV6-5 to TRBJ2-2; D call uncertain. With 4 bases removed from V and 4 bases from J, the gap between germline ends came to 4 bases. The CDR3 is 12 residues long. Germline V gene sequence: CDR1 MNHEY, CDR2 SVGAGI. CDR3 nucleotides: TGTGCCAGCAGTTCAAGCACCGGGGAGCTGTTTTTT. It yields the protein CASSSSTGELFF.

This chain joins TRBV10-3 and TRBJ1-2, with D hard to call. Deletions cut 0 bases from V and 4 bases from J, with 9 bases between. CDR1 is ENHRY, CDR2 SYGVKD, per germline. The CDR3 is 14 residues long. CDR3 nucleotide sequence: TGTGCCATCAGTGAGTCGTTGGCTGCCTATGGCTACACCTTC. This gives the protein CAISESLAAYGYTF.

This clone was recorded only once. The J gene is TRBJ2-7, the V gene TRBV21-1; the listed D gene, TRBD2, was not tested against the DNA. TRBV21-1 is a recognized pseudogene. This CDR3 is 10 amino acids long. The CDR3 DNA follows: TGTGCCAGCAGCTCCCGGGAGCAGTACTTC. Protein: CASSSREQYF.